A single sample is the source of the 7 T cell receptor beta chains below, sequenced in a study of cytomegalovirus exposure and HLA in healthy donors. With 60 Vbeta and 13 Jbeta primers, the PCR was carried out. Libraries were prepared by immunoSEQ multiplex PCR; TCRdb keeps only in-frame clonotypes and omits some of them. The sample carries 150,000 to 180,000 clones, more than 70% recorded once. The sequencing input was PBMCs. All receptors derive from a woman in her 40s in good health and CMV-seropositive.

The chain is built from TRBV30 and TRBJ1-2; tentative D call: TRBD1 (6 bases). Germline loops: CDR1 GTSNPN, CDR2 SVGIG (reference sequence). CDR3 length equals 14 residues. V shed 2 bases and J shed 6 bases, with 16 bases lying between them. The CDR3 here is CAWSPRAGVHGYTF. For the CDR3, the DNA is TGTGCCTGGAGTCCCCGGGCAGGGGTCCATGGCTACACCTTC.

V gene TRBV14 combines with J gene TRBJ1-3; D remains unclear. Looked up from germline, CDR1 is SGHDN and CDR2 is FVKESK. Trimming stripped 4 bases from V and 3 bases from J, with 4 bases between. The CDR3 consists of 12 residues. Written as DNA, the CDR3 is TGTGCCAGCAGCCTCAGTGGAAACACCATATATTTT. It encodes CASSLSGNTIYF.

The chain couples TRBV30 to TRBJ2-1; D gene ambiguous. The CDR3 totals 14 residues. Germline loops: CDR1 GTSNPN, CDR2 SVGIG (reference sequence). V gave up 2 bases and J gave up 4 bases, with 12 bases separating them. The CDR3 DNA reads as TGTGCCTGGAGTATTACCGACTTTTACAATGAGCAGTTCTTC. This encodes CAWSITDFYNEQFF. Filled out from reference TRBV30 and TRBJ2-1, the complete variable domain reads SQTIHQWPATLVQPVGSPLSLECTVEGTSNPNLYWYRQAAGRGLQLLFYSVGIGQISSEVPQNLSASRPQDRQFILSSKKLLLSDSGFYLCAWSITDFYNEQFFGPGTRLTVL.

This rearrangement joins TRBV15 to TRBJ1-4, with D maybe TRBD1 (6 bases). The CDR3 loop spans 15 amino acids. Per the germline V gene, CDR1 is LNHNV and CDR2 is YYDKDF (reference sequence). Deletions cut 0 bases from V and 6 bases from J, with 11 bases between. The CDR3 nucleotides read TGTGCCACCAGCAGAGATCTGGACAGAGATGAAAAACTGTTTTTT. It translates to CATSRDLDRDEKLFF.

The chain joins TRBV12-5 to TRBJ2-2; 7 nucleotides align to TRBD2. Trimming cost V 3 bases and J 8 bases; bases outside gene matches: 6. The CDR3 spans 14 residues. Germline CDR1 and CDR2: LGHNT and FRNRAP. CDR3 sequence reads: CASGLAGRMGELFF. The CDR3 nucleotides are TGTGCTAGTGGTTTAGCCGGGAGGATGGGGGAGCTGTTTTTT. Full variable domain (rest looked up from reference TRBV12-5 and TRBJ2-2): DARVTQTPRHKVTEMGQEVTMRCQPILGHNTVFWYRQTMMQGLELLAYFRNRAPLDDSGMPKDRFSAEMPDATLATLKIQPSEPRDSAVYFCASGLAGRMGELFFGEGSRLTVL.

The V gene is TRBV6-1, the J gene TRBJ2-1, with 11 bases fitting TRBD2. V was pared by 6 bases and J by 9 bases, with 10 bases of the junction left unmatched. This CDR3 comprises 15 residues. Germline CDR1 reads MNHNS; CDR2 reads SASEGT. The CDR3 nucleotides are TGTGCCAGCAGGACTAGCGGGACCAGAGGCGGTGAGCAGTTCTTC. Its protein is CASRTSGTRGGEQFF.

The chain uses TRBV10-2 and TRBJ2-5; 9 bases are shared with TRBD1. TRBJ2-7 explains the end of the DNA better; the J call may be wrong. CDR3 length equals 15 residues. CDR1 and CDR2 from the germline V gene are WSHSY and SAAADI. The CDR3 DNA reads TGCGCCAGCAGTCACTCCGGGACAGGGTTTAACGAGCAGTACTTC. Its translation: CASSHSGTGFNEQYF.